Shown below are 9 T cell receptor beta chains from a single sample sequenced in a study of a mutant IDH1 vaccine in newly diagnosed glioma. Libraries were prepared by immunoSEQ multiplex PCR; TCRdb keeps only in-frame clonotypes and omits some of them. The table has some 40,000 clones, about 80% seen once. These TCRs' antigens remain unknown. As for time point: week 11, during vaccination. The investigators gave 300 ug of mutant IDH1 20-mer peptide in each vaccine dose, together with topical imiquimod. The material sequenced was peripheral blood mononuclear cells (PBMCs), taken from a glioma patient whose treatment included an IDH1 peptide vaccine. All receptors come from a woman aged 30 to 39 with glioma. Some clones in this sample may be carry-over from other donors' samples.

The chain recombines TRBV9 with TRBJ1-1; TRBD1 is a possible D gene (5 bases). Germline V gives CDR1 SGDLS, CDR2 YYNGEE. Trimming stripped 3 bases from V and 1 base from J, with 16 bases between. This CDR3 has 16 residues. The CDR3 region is CASSGGLAGPNTEAFF. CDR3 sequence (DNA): TGTGCCAGCAGCGGGGGGTTGGCAGGACCGAACACTGAAGCTTTCTTT.

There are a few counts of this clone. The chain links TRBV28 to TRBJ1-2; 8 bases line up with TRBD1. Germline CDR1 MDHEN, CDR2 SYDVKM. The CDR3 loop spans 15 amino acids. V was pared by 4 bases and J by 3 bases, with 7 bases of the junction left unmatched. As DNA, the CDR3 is TGTGCCAGCAGTTCATCACAGGGGGTTGACTATGGCTACACCTTC. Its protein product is CASSSSQGVDYGYTF.

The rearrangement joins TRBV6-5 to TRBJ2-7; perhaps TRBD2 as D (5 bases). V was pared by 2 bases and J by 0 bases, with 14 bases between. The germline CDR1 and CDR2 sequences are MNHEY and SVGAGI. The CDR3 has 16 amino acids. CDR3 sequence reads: CASSYRPGRGSYEQYF. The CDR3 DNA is TGTGCCAGCAGTTACAGGCCGGGTCGGGGCTCCTACGAGCAGTACTTC.

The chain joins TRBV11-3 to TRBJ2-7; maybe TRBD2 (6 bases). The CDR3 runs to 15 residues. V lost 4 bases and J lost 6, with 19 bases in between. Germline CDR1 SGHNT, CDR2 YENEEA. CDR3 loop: CASSYRASVKSEQYF. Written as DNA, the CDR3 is TGTGCCAGCAGCTACCGGGCTAGCGTGAAGAGCGAGCAGTACTTC.

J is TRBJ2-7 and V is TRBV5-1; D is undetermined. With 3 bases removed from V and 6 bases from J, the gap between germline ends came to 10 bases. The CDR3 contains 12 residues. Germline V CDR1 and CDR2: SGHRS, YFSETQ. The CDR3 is CASSWRVGEQYF. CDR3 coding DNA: TGCGCCAGCAGCTGGAGAGTAGGCGAGCAGTACTTC.

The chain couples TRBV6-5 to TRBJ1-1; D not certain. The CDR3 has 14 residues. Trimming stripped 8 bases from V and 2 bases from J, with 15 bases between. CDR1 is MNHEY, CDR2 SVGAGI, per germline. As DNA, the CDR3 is TGTGCCAGCCGCCGATCTAACCCCAACACTGAAGCTTTCTTT. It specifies CASRRSNPNTEAFF.

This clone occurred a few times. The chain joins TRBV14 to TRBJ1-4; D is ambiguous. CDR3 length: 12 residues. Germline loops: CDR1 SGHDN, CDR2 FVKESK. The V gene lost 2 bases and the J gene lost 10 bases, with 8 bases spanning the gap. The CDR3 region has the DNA TGTGCCAGCAGCCAAATGGGCGGAAAACTGTTTTTT. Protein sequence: CASSQMGGKLFF. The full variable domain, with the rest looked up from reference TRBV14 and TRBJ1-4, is EAGVTQFPSHSVIEKGQTVTLRCDPISGHDNLYWYRRVMGKEIKFLLHFVKESKQDESGMPNNRFLAERTGGTYSTLKVQPAELEDSGVYFCASSQMGGKLFFGSGTQLSVL.

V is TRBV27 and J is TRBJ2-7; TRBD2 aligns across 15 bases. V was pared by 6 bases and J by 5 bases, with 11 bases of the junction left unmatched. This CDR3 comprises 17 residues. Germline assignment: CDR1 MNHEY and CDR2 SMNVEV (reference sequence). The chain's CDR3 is CASRRGGLAGGVHEQYF. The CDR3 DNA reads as TGTGCCAGCAGGCGGGGTGGACTAGCGGGAGGGGTGCACGAGCAGTACTTC.

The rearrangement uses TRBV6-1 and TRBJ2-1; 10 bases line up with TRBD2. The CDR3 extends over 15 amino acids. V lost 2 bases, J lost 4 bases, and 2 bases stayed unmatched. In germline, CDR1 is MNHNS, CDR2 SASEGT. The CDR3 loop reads CASSESGRGYNEQFF. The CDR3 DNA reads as TGTGCCAGCAGTGAAAGCGGGAGGGGGTACAATGAGCAGTTCTTC.